Listed here are 21 T cell receptor beta chains from one sample, sequenced in a study of T cell clones after liver transplantation. Measured with immunoSEQ multiplex PCR; TCRdb has only the in-frame clones, and not every one. Altogether 20,000 to 25,000 clones are present, 90% to 95% being singletons, with the ten largest covering 20% to 30%. The material was CD8+ T cells from blood, obtained about 27 months after liver transplant. The receptor set was obtained from a human patient who received a liver transplant. These T cells may partly come from the graft donor.

This chain uses TRBV11-3 with TRBJ2-1, with 10 positions matching TRBD2. The V and J ends lost 5 bases and 8 bases, in that order; junction bases with no gene match: 9. The germline V gene has CDR1 SGHNT and CDR2 YENEEA. CDR3 length: 15 residues. CDR3 in DNA: TGTGCCAGCAGCCAGAGCGGGAGGGGCTTGGATGAGCAGTTCTTC. The encoded protein is CASSQSGRGLDEQFF. Full variable domain (outside the CDR3, taken from reference TRBV11-3 and TRBJ2-1): EAGVVQSPRYKIIEKKQPVAFWCNPISGHNTLYWYLQNLGQGPELLIRYENEEAVDDSQLPKDRFSAERLKGVDSTLKIQPAELGDSAVYLCASSQSGRGLDEQFFGPGTRLTVL.

The chain recombines TRBV29-1 with TRBJ2-7, with 10 bases that match TRBD1. This CDR3 comprises 13 residues. CDR1 is SQVTM and CDR2 is ANQGSEA in the germline V gene. The V gene end was trimmed by 7 bases and the J gene end by 0 bases; junction bases not matched to a gene: 3. The CDR3 reads CSGTGGDSYEQYF. As DNA, the CDR3 is TGCAGCGGGACAGGGGGGGACTCCTACGAGCAGTACTTC.

V usage is TRBV27 and J usage is TRBJ2-7; tentative D call: TRBD1 (6 bases). V shed 4 bases and J shed 6 bases, with 19 bases lying between them. The CDR3 has 15 amino acids. In germline, CDR1 is MNHEY, CDR2 SMNVEV (reference sequence). This CDR3 is CASSSRQAQSGEQYF. The CDR3 DNA follows: TGTGCCAGCAGTTCTAGACAGGCTCAATCTGGCGAGCAGTACTTC.

CDR3 nucleotides: TGCGCCAGCAGCTTGGGGGGGATTCAAATGTCGGATGAGCAGTTCTTC. Protein sequence: CASSLGGIQMSDEQFF. This sequence joins TRBV5-1 and TRBJ2-1; the D gene could be TRBD1 or TRBD2 (5 bases each). V was clipped by 0 bases and J by 8 bases, with 18 bases between them. The length of the CDR3 is 16 residues. The V gene's germline CDR1 is SGHRS and CDR2 YFSETQ.

V is TRBV13 and J is TRBJ2-3; tentative D call: TRBD2 (6 bases). V lost 1 base and J lost 5, with 10 bases in between. CDR1 PRHDT and CDR2 FYEKMQ come from the germline V gene (reference sequence). The CDR3 totals 14 residues. CDR3 in DNA: TGTGCCAGCAGCTTAGCCGGGAGTGGAGATACGCAGTATTTT. This gives the protein CASSLAGSGDTQYF.

This sequence joins TRBV5-8 and TRBJ2-1, with 14 bases fitting TRBD2. Germline-derived CDR1 and CDR2 are SGHTS and YDEGEE. The CDR3 is 15 residues long. V lost 4 bases to trimming and J lost 8 bases; unmatched junction nucleotides: 5. For the CDR3, the DNA is TGTGCCAGCAGCAGACTAGCGGGAGGGCCGTATGAGCAGTTCTTC. Protein: CASSRLAGGPYEQFF.

The chain employs TRBV27 and TRBJ2-3; 14 bases line up with TRBD2. The CDR3 is 17 amino acids. After removal of 5 bases from V and 3 bases from J, the junction contained 7 bases not matched to a gene. CDR1 MNHEY and CDR2 SMNVEV come from the germline V gene (reference sequence). The chain's CDR3 is CASSPSGTSGSTDTQYF. The CDR3 region has the DNA TGTGCCAGCAGTCCCTCCGGGACTAGCGGGAGTACAGATACGCAGTATTTT.

The V and J genes are TRBV10-2 and TRBJ2-1, with 9 bases that match TRBD2. With V trimmed by 7 bases and J by 0 bases, 10 bases remained unmatched. This CDR3 contains 17 residues. In germline, CDR1 is WSHSY, CDR2 SAAADI. CDR3 region: CASTGGREGSSYNEQFF. The CDR3 DNA is TGCGCCAGCACTGGAGGGCGGGAGGGCAGCTCCTACAATGAGCAGTTCTTC.

The gene calls are TRBV9 and TRBJ2-7; 7 positions match TRBD1. From germline, CDR1 is SGDLS and CDR2 YYNGEE. This CDR3 is built from 15 residues. Unmatched junction bases numbered 13, after V lost 3 bases and J lost 7 bases. CDR3 sequence: CASSETGTVLGEQYF. The CDR3 DNA follows: TGTGCCAGCAGCGAGACCGGGACAGTCTTGGGAGAGCAGTACTTC.

This clone ranks as medium-sized (0.01 to 0.1%). The gene calls are TRBV9 and TRBJ2-3; TRBD1 aligns across 7 bases. The CDR3 extends over 15 amino acids. V trimming: 3 bases; J trimming: 3 bases; junction bases outside the gene matches: 7. The germline CDR1 and CDR2 sequences are SGDLS and YYNGEE. The CDR3 here is CASSGDSIRTDTQYF. CDR3 coding DNA: TGTGCCAGCAGCGGGGACAGCATTCGTACAGATACGCAGTATTTT.

The chain links TRBV11-3 to TRBJ2-5, with 10 positions matching TRBD2. The length of the CDR3 is 15 residues. Germline V gives CDR1 SGHNT, CDR2 YENEEA. Germline trimming cut 6 bases from V and 2 bases from J; bases unmatched to any gene: 6. CDR3 region: CASRQAGGTQETQYF. The DNA for the CDR3 is TGTGCCAGCAGACAAGCGGGAGGGACTCAAGAGACCCAGTACTTC.

This clone was seen a single time. The chain joins TRBV7-9 to TRBJ2-1; 12 bases are shared with TRBD2. With 4 bases clipped from V and 7 bases from J, the junction kept 8 bases outside the gene matches. The V gene's germline CDR1 is SEHNR and CDR2 FQNEAQ (reference sequence). CDR3 size: 16 residues. The chain's CDR3 is CASSSHGLAGGNEQFF. DNA of the CDR3: TGTGCCAGCAGCTCCCACGGGCTAGCGGGAGGGAATGAGCAGTTCTTC.

V gene TRBV6-1 combines with J gene TRBJ2-1; perhaps TRBD2 as D (7 bases). V was cut by 1 base and J by 4 bases, with 11 bases left in between. Germline CDR1 MNHNS, CDR2 SASEGT. The CDR3 has 15 amino acids. The CDR3 DNA follows: TGTGCCAGCAGTGAAGGCGGGGGCCAATACAATGAGCAGTTCTTC. Residues: CASSEGGGQYNEQFF.

The chain is built from TRBV7-9 and TRBJ1-2; 7 nucleotides align to TRBD1. The V gene's germline CDR1 is SEHNR and CDR2 FQNEAQ (reference sequence). Trimming at V came to 6 bases and at J to 7 bases, leaving 8 bases not matched to a gene. The CDR3 totals 13 residues. CDR3 residues: CASRGTGDPGYTF. The CDR3 DNA is TGTGCCAGCAGGGGAACAGGGGACCCTGGCTACACCTTC.

The chain employs TRBV9 and TRBJ1-3; possibly TRBD1 for D (5 bases). V gave up 5 bases and J gave up 4 bases, with 16 bases separating them. The CDR3 is 15 amino acids. Per the germline V gene, CDR1 is SGDLS and CDR2 is YYNGEE. The CDR3 DNA reads as TGTGCCAGCAGGGAAGGCTCAGGGATCGGAAACACCATATATTTT. Translated: CASREGSGIGNTIYF.

This chain uses TRBV11-1 with TRBJ2-2; perhaps TRBD2 as D (6 bases). The germline gives CDR1 SGHAT, CDR2 FQDESV (reference sequence). Trimming took 4 bases from V and 3 from J, leaving 15 bases between them. The CDR3 is 16 amino acids. CDR3 sequence reads: CASSSGASAHTGELFF. In nucleotides, the CDR3 is TGTGCCAGCAGCTCCGGGGCTAGCGCCCACACCGGGGAGCTGTTTTTT.

The rearrangement links TRBV9 to TRBJ2-1, with 7 nucleotides matching TRBD2. After removal of 2 bases from V and 5 bases from J, the junction contained 7 bases not matched to a gene. The CDR3 covers 15 residues. Per germline, CDR1 SGDLS and CDR2 YYNGEE. The CDR3 protein is CASSVAGTTNNEQFF. The CDR3 nucleotides read TGTGCCAGCAGCGTGGCCGGGACTACCAACAATGAGCAGTTCTTC. Full variable domain (missing parts from reference TRBV9 and TRBJ2-1): DSGVTQTPKHLITATGQRVTLRCSPRSGDLSVYWYQQSLDQGLQFLIQYYNGEERAKGNILERFSAQQFPDLHSELNLSSLELGDSALYFCASSVAGTTNNEQFFGPGTRLTVL.

This clone appeared a few times. V usage is TRBV9 and J usage is TRBJ1-5; 8 positions agree with TRBD1. The germline V gene encodes CDR1 SGDLS and CDR2 YYNGEE. V gave up 3 bases and J gave up 6 bases; unmatched junction bases: 8. This CDR3 is 15 amino acids long. The CDR3 region is CASSETGDPFQPQHF. The CDR3 nucleotides read TGTGCCAGCAGCGAGACAGGGGATCCCTTTCAGCCCCAGCATTTT.

The gene calls are TRBV9 and TRBJ2-7; 7 bases agree with TRBD1. The CDR3 length is 13 residues. The V and J ends lost 4 bases and 1 base, in that order; junction bases with no gene match: 2. Germline values: CDR1 SGDLS, CDR2 YYNGEE. The CDR3 nucleotides are TGTGCCAGCAGCTCCAGGGGGTCCTACGAGCAGTACTTC. Protein product: CASSSRGSYEQYF.

This chain joins TRBV28 and TRBJ1-2; D ambiguous. The CDR3 is made up of 12 amino acids. Germline V gene sequence: CDR1 MDHEN, CDR2 SYDVKM. The V and J ends lost 8 bases and 4 bases respectively, with 11 bases between them. As DNA, the CDR3 is TGTGCCAGCTGTGACGCCTCCTATGGCTACACCTTC. Its protein is CASCDASYGYTF.

This clone appeared a single time. The rearrangement uses TRBV6-5 and TRBJ2-7; D not resolved. Trimming took 2 bases from V and 4 from J, leaving 12 bases between them. The germline CDR1 and CDR2 sequences are MNHEY and SVGAGI. This CDR3 contains 14 residues. The CDR3: CASSYLGPTYEQYF. The CDR3 DNA reads TGTGCCAGCAGTTACCTGGGTCCGACTTACGAGCAGTACTTC.